Here is one TCR beta chain with its context. Antigen unknown. The data were produced by immunoSEQ multiplex PCR, yet TCRdb's version contains in-frame clones alone and is incomplete. The profile shows roughly 180,000 clones, approximately 93% of them singletons. The sample originates from a study of T cell responses to AZD1222 COVID-19 vaccine. Study-level points and caveats: Close to half of spike-specific TCRs reportedly recognize unmutated variant regions. Clonal diversity was possibly underestimated, and the donors were mostly white British, with more females.

The germline gives CDR1 MNHEY, CDR2 SVGEGT. The V end was cut by 5 bases, the J end by 7 bases, with 21 bases between. This CDR3 has 16 residues. The sequences come from peripheral blood, collected 28 days after the second AZD1222 dose. The origin of this receptor is an adult who received the AZD1222 COVID-19 vaccine. This sequence joins TRBV6-2 or TRBV6-3 and TRBJ1-5; maybe TRBD1 (6 bases). CDR3 sequence: CASSAVRGGARQPQHF. As DNA, the CDR3 is TGTGCCAGCAGTGCCGTCCGCGGGGGGGCGAGGCAGCCCCAGCATTTT.